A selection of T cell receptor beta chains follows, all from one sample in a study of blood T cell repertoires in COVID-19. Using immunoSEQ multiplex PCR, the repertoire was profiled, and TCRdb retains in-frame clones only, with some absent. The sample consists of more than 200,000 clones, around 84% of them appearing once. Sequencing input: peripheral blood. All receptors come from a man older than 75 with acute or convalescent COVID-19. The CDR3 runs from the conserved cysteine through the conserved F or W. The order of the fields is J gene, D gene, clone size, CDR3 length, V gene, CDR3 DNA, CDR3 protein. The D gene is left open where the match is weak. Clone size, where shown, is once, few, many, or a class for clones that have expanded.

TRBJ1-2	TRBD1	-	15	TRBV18	TGTGCCAGCTCACCTGGACAGGCCGCGGGGTATGGCTACACCTTC	CASSPGQAAGYGYTF
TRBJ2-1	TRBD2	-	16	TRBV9	TGTGCCAGCAGCGCCAGGGGACTAGCGCAGTACAATGAGCAGTTCTTC	CASSARGLAQYNEQFF
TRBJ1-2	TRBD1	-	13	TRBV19	TGTGCCAGTAGTACACAGGGGGCGCATGGCTACACCTTC	CASSTQGAHGYTF
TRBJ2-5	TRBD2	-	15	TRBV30	TGTGCCTGGAGTCCCTTAGGGGCGGGGGGAGAGACCCAGTACTTC	CAWSPLGAGGETQYF
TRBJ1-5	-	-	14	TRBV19	TGTGCCAGTAGTATACACGGTAGCAATCAGCCCCAGCATTTT	CASSIHGSNQPQHF
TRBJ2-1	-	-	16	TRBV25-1	TGTGCCAGCAGTGCTGCCGGAGGGGCATCCTACAATGAGCAGTTCTTC	CASSAAGGASYNEQFF
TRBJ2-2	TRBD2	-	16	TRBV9	TGTGCCAGCAGCACGGGACTAGCGGGTCTCACCGGGGAGCTGTTTTTT	CASSTGLAGLTGELFF
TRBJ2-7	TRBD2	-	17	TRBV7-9	TGTGCCAGCAGCTCACTGGTGGCGGGAGGGCCGACTGACGAGCAGTACTTC	CASSSLVAGGPTDEQYF
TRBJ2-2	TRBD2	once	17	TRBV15	TGTGCCACCAGCTTAACGAGGACTAGCGGGAGTGCCGGGGAGCTGTTTTTT	CATSLTRTSGSAGELFF
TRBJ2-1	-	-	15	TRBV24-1	TGTGCCACCGAAAGCGGAGCCGAGTCCTACAATGAGCAGTTCTTC	CATESGAESYNEQFF
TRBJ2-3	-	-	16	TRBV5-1	TGCGCCAGCAGCTTGGGAGGAGGGGCTAGCACAGATACGCAGTATTTT	CASSLGGGASTDTQYF
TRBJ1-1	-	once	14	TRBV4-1	TGCGCCAGCAGCCAAGAACAGTTGAACACTGAAGCTTTCTTT	CASSQEQLNTEAFF
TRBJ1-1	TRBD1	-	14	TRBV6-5	TGTGCCAGCAAACCGGGACAGGGGAGTACTGAAGCTTTCTTT	CASKPGQGSTEAFF
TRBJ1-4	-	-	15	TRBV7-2	TGTGCCAGCAGGCTGAGAGCGGGTTTTAATGAAAAACTGTTTTTT	CASRLRAGFNEKLFF
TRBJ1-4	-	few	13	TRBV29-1	TGCAGCATCCGGGACTCCACCTATGAAAAACTGTTTTTT	CSIRDSTYEKLFF
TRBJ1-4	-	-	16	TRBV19	TGTGCCAGTAGGCCTCTCCTCAGGGTCACTAATGAAAAACTGTTTTTT	CASRPLLRVTNEKLFF
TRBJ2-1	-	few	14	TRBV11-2	TGTGCCAGCAGCCGAGGAGGGATCCCCAACGAGCAGTTCTTC	CASSRGGIPNEQFF
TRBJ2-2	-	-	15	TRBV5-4	TGTGCCAGCAGCTTGCCGGGGTCGAACACCGGGGAGCTGTTTTTT	CASSLPGSNTGELFF
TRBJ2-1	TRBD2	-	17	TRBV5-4	TGTGCCAGCAGCGTAGCCGGGACTAGCGTCTTCTACAATGAGCAGTTCTTC	CASSVAGTSVFYNEQFF
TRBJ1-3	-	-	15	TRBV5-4	TGTGCCAGCAGCCTAATGGACTCCGCTGGAAACACCATATATTTT	CASSLMDSAGNTIYF
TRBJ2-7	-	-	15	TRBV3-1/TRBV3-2	TGTGCCAGCAGCCAAGGCAGCGGCCCCTCCCTCGAGCAGTACTTC	CASSQGSGPSLEQYF
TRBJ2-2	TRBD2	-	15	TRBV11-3	TGTGCCAGCAGGCCCGGGACTAGCGTCGCCGGGGAGCTGTTTTTT	CASRPGTSVAGELFF
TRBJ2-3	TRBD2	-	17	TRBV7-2	TGTGCCAGCAGCTTAGATCCAGCGGGAGGGCCCATGGATACGCAGTATTTT	CASSLDPAGGPMDTQYF
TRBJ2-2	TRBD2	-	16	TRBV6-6	TGTGCCAGCAGCCTACTAGCGGTAGTTAACACCGGGGAGCTGTTTTTT	CASSLLAVVNTGELFF
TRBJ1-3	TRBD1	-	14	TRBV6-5	TGTGCCGGAGCCGACAGGGTGTCTGGAAACACCATATATTTT	CAGADRVSGNTIYF
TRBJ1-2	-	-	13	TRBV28	TGTGCCAGCAGTCGGAGGACAGCCTATGGCTACACCTTC	CASSRRTAYGYTF
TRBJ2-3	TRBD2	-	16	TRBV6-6	TGTGCCAGCAGACCACCTAGCGGGAGAAAAGAAGATACGCAGTATTTT	CASRPPSGRKEDTQYF
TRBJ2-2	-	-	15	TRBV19	TGTGCCAGTAGTAACTCGGGGGCGAACACCGGGGAGCTGTTTTTT	CASSNSGANTGELFF
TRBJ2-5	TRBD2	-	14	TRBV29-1	TGCAGCGTAGAAGCCGGGACTAGTTCGGAGACCCAGTACTTC	CSVEAGTSSETQYF
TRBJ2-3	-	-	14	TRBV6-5	TGTGCCAGCAGCCTCAGGGATTACGCAGATACGCAGTATTTT	CASSLRDYADTQYF
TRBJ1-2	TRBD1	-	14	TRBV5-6	TGTGCCGGAGATCCCGGGACAGCCCCCTATGGCTACACCTTC	CAGDPGTAPYGYTF
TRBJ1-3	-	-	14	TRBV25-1	TGTGCCAGCAGTGAAAGGGGTTTTGGAAACACCATATATTTT	CASSERGFGNTIYF
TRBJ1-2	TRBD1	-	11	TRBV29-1	TGCAGCGTTGACGACAGGGTTGGCTACACCTTC	CSVDDRVGYTF
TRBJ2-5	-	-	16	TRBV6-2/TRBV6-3	TGTGCCAGCAGTTACAACCCCAGCGGGTTTCAAGAGACCCAGTACTTC	CASSYNPSGFQETQYF
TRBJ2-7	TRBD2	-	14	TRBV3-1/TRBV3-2	TGTGCCAGCAGACCGGGACTAGGTTCCTACGAGCAGTACTTC	CASRPGLGSYEQYF
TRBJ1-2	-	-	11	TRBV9	TGTGCCAGCAGGGCAGACTATGGCTACACCTTC	CASRADYGYTF
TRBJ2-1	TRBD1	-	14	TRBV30	TGTGCCTGCGGGACAGGGGGTTCCTACAATGAGCAGTTCTTC	CACGTGGSYNEQFF
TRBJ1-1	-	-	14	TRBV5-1	TGCGCCAGCAGCTTGACAGGCCTGAACACTGAAGCTTTCTTT	CASSLTGLNTEAFF
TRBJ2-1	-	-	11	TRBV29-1	TGCAGCGTTGATAGATACAATGAGCAGTTCTTC	CSVDRYNEQFF